This T cell receptor beta chain was retrieved from a study of CD8+CD57+ T cells in acquired aplastic anemia. Study-level information: Isolated CD4+ and CD8+ cells, once sorted, yielded DNA averaging 3.2 ug. Healthy donors had, on average, approximately 9.9 million reads for their CD4+ cells.

To note about this clonotype: What it binds is unknown.

It was genomic DNA that served as the template for profiling TCR beta VDJ and CDR3. TCRdb independently ran MiXCR on the reads; one entry per CDR3 protein. The sample yields around 170,000 distinct CDR3 sequences, about 60% seen once. The CDR3 loop spans 11 amino acids. The ends were cut back, 10 bases at V and 5 bases at J, with 11 bases in the middle. Germline assignment: CDR1 SEHNR and CDR2 FQNEAQ (reference sequence). Regarding the study as a whole: Sharing between patients and controls was observed for twenty-nine CD8+ CDR3 sequences. Controls and patients did not differ significantly in CD8+ Simpson's diversity.

This clonotype was obtained from a human donor in good health. The chain joins TRBV7-9 to TRBJ1-1; D may be TRBD1 (6 bases). The source material was sorted CD4+, CD8+, or CD8+CD57+ T cells (not recorded which) from PBMCs. CDR3 coding DNA: TGTGCCACAGCAGGGGATACTGAAGCTTTCTTT. As protein: CATAGDTEAFF.